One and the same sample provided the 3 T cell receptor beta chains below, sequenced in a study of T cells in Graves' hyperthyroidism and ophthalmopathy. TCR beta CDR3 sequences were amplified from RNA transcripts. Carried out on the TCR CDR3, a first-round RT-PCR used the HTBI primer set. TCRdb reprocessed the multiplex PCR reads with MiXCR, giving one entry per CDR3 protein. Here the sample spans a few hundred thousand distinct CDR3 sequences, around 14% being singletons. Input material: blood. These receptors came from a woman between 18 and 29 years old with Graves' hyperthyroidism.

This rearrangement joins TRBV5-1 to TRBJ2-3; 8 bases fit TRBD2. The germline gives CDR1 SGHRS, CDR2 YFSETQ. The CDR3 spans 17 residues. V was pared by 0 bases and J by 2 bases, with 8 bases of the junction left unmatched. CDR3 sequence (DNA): TGCGCCAGCAGCTTGGACCAGCGGGGGAGCCACACAGATACGCAGTATTTT. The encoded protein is CASSLDQRGSHTDTQYF. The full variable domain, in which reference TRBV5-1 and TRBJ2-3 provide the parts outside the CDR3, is KAGVTQTPRYLIKTRGQQVTLSCSPISGHRSVSWYQQTPGQGLQFLFEYFSETQRNKGNFPGRFSGRQFSNSRSEMNVSTLELGDSALYLCASSLDQRGSHTDTQYFGPGTRLTVL.

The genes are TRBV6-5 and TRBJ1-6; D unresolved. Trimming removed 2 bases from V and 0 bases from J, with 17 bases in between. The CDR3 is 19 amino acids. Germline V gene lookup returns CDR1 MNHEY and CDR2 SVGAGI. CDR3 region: CASSYRPPSTSSYNSPLHF. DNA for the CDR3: TGTGCCAGCAGTTACCGTCCCCCCAGCACTAGCTCCTATAATTCACCCCTCCACTTT.

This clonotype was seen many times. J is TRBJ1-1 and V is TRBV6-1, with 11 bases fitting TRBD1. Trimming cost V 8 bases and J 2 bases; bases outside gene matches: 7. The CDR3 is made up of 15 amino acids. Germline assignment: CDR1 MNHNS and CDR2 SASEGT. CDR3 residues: CASLGQGADNTEAFF. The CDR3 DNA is TGTGCCAGCCTTGGACAGGGGGCGGATAACACTGAAGCTTTCTTT.